This entry lists 15 T cell receptor beta chains sequenced from one sample in a study of blood T cell repertoires in COVID-19. The data were produced by immunoSEQ multiplex PCR, yet TCRdb's version contains in-frame clones alone and is incomplete. Seen here are 100,000 to 150,000 clones, approximately 82% observed once, and the top ten hold around 9.8%. What was sequenced was peripheral blood. The source is a man in his forties with active or convalescent COVID-19.

The chain has TRBV10-1 and TRBJ2-7; D is possibly TRBD1 (5 bases). The germline gives CDR1 WNHNN, CDR2 SYGVQD (reference sequence). The CDR3 extends over 13 amino acids. Trimming removed 5 bases at V and 7 bases at J, with 15 bases between. CDR3 coding DNA: TGCGCCAGCAGTCAGGGTTCATCCAGGGAGCAGTACTTC. It encodes CASSQGSSREQYF.

The chain links TRBV6-6 to TRBJ2-3, with a tentative D call TRBD1 (6 bases). Germline loops: CDR1 MNHNY, CDR2 SVGAGI (reference sequence). With 7 bases removed from V and 2 bases from J, the gap between germline ends came to 10 bases. The CDR3 has 13 amino acids. Here the CDR3 reads CASTGQNTDTQYF. Here the CDR3 DNA reads TGTGCCAGCACTGGACAGAACACAGATACGCAGTATTTT.

The chain is built from TRBV6-1 and TRBJ1-4; D unclear. The V gene's germline CDR1 is MNHNS and CDR2 SASEGT. Trimming shortened V by 2 bases and J by 8 bases, and 15 bases separated the two germline ends. The CDR3 runs 15 residues. The CDR3: CASSEIGGTQEKLFF. The CDR3 DNA follows: TGTGCCAGCAGTGAAATTGGAGGAACCCAGGAAAAACTGTTTTTT.

This chain joins TRBV18 and TRBJ2-7; D might be TRBD2 (5 bases). The ends were cut back, 3 bases at V and 5 bases at J, with 17 bases in the middle. This CDR3 has 15 residues. The germline gives CDR1 KGHSH, CDR2 LQKENI. For the CDR3, the DNA is TGTGCCAGCTCACCGCCCCCGGGATCCGTCCACGAGCAGTACTTC. Protein sequence: CASSPPPGSVHEQYF.

This chain connects TRBV29-1 to TRBJ2-5, with a weak D call TRBD2 (6 bases). CDR3 length equals 12 residues. Germline CDR1 and CDR2: SQVTM and ANQGSEA. V lost 0 bases and J lost 5, with 7 bases in between. CDR3 DNA sequence: TGCAGCGTTGAAGAGGGGAGGGAGACCCAGTACTTC. Translating gives CSVEEGRETQYF.

The chain is built from TRBV11-3 and TRBJ2-1; a weak D match, TRBD2 (5 bases). The CDR3 sequence is 17 residues long. Germline-derived CDR1 and CDR2 are SGHNT and YENEEA. Trimming pared 1 base from V and 0 bases from J, leaving 13 bases between. CDR3 sequence: CASSLGGLGSSYNEQFF. The CDR3, as DNA: TGTGCCAGCAGCTTAGGTGGATTAGGGAGCTCCTACAATGAGCAGTTCTTC. The full variable domain, its missing parts supplied by reference TRBV11-3 and TRBJ2-1, is EAGVVQSPRYKIIEKKQPVAFWCNPISGHNTLYWYLQNLGQGPELLIRYENEEAVDDSQLPKDRFSAERLKGVDSTLKIQPAELGDSAVYLCASSLGGLGSSYNEQFFGPGTRLTVL.

The CDR3 DNA follows: TGTGCCAGCAGCTTGGGGGGAGAATACAATCAGCCCCAGCATTTT. It codes for CASSLGGEYNQPQHF. This chain connects TRBV5-4 to TRBJ1-5; no firm D call. Deletions cut 0 bases from V and 3 bases from J, with 10 bases between. This CDR3 region has 15 residues. Germline CDR1 is SGHNT and CDR2 is YYREEE (reference sequence).

The chain joins TRBV7-2 to TRBJ2-5; TRBD1 matches at 7 bases. This CDR3 spans 15 amino acids. After removal of 5 bases from V and 5 bases from J, the junction contained 11 bases not matched to a gene. The germline CDR1 and CDR2 sequences are SGHTA and FQGNSA. For the CDR3, the DNA is TGTGCCAGCAGCGAGAGGGGGCCCCGGAGCGAGACCCAGTACTTC. Protein: CASSERGPRSETQYF.

This clone was counted a single time. The chain joins TRBV6-5 to TRBJ2-7; 11 nucleotides match TRBD2. This CDR3 has 15 residues. With 4 bases clipped from V and 0 bases from J, the junction kept 2 bases outside the gene matches. Germline CDR1 reads MNHEY; CDR2 reads SVGAGI. The CDR3 sequence: CASSLAGGISYEQYF. In DNA form, the CDR3 reads TGTGCCAGCAGTTTAGCGGGGGGGATCTCCTACGAGCAGTACTTC.

The gene calls are TRBV5-1 and TRBJ2-2, with 9 bases fitting TRBD2. V lost 7 bases, J lost 1 base, and 5 bases stayed unmatched. Per the germline V gene, CDR1 is SGHRS and CDR2 is YFSETQ. The CDR3 runs 15 residues. CDR3 bases: TGCGCCAGCGGAACGACTAGCGGGAACACCGGGGAGCTGTTTTTT. Its translation: CASGTTSGNTGELFF.

The chain is built from TRBV5-4 and TRBJ1-2; D gene ambiguous. CDR3 length equals 14 residues. The V gene lost 0 bases and the J gene lost 6 bases, with 12 bases spanning the gap. The germline V gene has CDR1 SGHNT and CDR2 YYREEE (reference sequence). CDR3 protein: CASSLGELTNGYTF. CDR3 sequence (DNA): TGTGCCAGCAGCTTGGGGGAGCTAACTAATGGCTACACCTTC.

CDR3 bases: TGTGCCAGCAGCTCTTTAAGGACACACTACGAGCAGTACTTC. Translating it yields CASSSLRTHYEQYF. This rearrangement joins TRBV7-9 to TRBJ2-7; weak D call: TRBD1 (5 bases). This CDR3 has 14 amino acids. The V gene lost 4 bases and the J gene lost 3 bases, with 13 bases spanning the gap. CDR1 and CDR2 from the germline V gene are SEHNR and FQNEAQ (reference sequence).

The DNA of the CDR3 is TGTGCCAGCTCACCTTCGACCGGGACACCGGTACGGGGTGGCTACACCTTC. Encoded protein: CASSPSTGTPVRGGYTF. The chain joins TRBV18 to TRBJ1-2, with D tentatively TRBD1 (6 bases). The CDR3 sequence is 17 residues long. V was trimmed by 3 bases and J by 7 bases, leaving 24 bases between them. Germline CDR1 is KGHSH and CDR2 is LQKENI. Complete variable domain (other parts from reference TRBV18 and TRBJ1-2): NAGVMQNPRHLVRRRGQEARLRCSPMKGHSHVYWYRQLPEEGLKFMVYLQKENIIDESGMPKERFSAEFPKEGPSILRIQQVVRGDSAAYFCASSPSTGTPVRGGYTFGSGTRLTVV.

The chain uses TRBV5-4 and TRBJ2-7; D is ambiguous. The CDR3 has 13 amino acids. Trimming took off 2 bases at V and 0 bases at J, with 6 bases between the two ends. CDR1 and CDR2 (germline): SGHNT, YYREEE (reference sequence). The CDR3 DNA reads TGTGCCAGCAGCTTTGGCAGCTCCTACGAGCAGTACTTC. Its translation is CASSFGSSYEQYF.

The chain couples TRBV27 to TRBJ1-2; 7 bases align to TRBD1. Looked up from germline, CDR1 is MNHEY and CDR2 is SMNVEV (reference sequence). V shed 6 bases and J 6 bases; nucleotides not matched to a gene: 10. The CDR3 extends over 14 amino acids. For the CDR3, the DNA is TGTGCCAGCAGACGCTCCGGACAGGTCGATGGCTACACCTTC. This translates into CASRRSGQVDGYTF.